What follows is one T cell receptor beta chain and its context. Its antigen is undetermined. The data belong to a study of read filtering for tumor transcriptome and immune sequencing. General observations from the study: Sorted CD138-negative bone marrow cells were not purified T cells.

From approximately 430 ng of RNA, a library with molecular barcoded alpha/delta and beta/gamma adaptors was made. TCRdb called the reads again in MiXCR, with one record for every CDR3 protein. The sample comprises tens of thousands of distinct CDR3 sequences, about 15% of which are singletons, and roughly 41% rests with the top ten. This CDR3 contains 15 residues. V lost 5 bases and J 2 bases, leaving 10 bases between the germline ends. The receptor's source is a donor at least 40 years old with multiple myeloma. The sample was a population of CD138-negative cells sorted from bone marrow. V usage is TRBV12-3 or TRBV12-4 and J usage is TRBJ2-6; the D is unclear. CDR3 sequence: CASSPPHTGANVLTF. CDR3 bases: TGTGCCAGCAGTCCCCCCCATACTGGGGCCAACGTCCTGACTTTC.